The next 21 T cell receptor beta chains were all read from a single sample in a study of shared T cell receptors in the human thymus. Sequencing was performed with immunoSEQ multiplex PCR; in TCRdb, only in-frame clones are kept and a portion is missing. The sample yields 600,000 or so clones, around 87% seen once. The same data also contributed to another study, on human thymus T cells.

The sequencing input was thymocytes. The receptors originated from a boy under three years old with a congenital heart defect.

CDR3 nucleotides: TGTGCCAGCAGCTCAGGGGATAACTATGGCTACACCTTC. It encodes CASSSGDNYGYTF. V and J are TRBV5-8 and TRBJ1-2, with a tentative D call TRBD1 (6 bases). V was clipped by 3 bases and J by 1 base, with 7 bases between them. CDR3 length: 13 residues. Per the germline V gene, CDR1 is SGHTS and CDR2 is YDEGEE.

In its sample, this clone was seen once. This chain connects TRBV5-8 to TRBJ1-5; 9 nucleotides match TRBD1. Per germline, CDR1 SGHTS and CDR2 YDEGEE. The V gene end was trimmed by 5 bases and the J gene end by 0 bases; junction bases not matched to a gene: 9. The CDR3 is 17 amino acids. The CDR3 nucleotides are TGTGCCAGCAGGACCGGGACAGGGCCCTATAGCAATCAGCCCCAGCATTTT. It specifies CASRTGTGPYSNQPQHF.

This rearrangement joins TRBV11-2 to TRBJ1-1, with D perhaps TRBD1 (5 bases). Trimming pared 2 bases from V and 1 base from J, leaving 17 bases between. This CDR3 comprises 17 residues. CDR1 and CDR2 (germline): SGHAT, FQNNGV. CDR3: CASSLPTWAGSNTEAFF. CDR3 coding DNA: TGTGCCAGCAGCTTACCGACCTGGGCAGGGTCGAACACTGAAGCTTTCTTT.

This CDR3 is CASSADGPSGTNEQFF. The CDR3 DNA is TGTGCCAGCAGCGCCGACGGACCTAGCGGGACCAATGAGCAGTTCTTC. This chain uses TRBV11-3 with TRBJ2-1; 9 bases agree with TRBD2. Germline values: CDR1 SGHNT, CDR2 YENEEA. The CDR3 is 16 amino acids. With 5 bases clipped from V and 6 bases from J, the junction kept 11 bases outside the gene matches.

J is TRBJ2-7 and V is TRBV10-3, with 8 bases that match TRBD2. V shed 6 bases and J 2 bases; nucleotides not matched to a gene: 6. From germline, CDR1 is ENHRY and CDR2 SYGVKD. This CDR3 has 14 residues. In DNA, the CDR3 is TGTGCCATCAGAGGCGGGAGGCCTCCCTACGAGCAGTACTTC. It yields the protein CAIRGGRPPYEQYF.

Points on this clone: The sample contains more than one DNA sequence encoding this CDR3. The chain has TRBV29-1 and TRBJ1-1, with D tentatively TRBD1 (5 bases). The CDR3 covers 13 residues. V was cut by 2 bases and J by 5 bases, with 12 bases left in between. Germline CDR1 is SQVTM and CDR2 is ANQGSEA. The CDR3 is CSVEWGGNTEAFF. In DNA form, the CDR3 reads TGCAGCGTTGAATGGGGGGGGAATACTGAAGCTTTCTTT.

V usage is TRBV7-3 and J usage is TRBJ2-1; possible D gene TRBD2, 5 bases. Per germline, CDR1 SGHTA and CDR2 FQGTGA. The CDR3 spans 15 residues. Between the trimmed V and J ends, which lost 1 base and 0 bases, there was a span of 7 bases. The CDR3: CASSLKRDSYNEQFF. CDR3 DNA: TGTGCCAGCAGCTTAAAACGGGACTCCTACAATGAGCAGTTCTTC.

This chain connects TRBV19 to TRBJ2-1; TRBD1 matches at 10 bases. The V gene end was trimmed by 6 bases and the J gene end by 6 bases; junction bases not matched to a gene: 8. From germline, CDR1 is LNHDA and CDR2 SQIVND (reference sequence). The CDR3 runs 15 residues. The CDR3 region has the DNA TGTGCCAGTAGGGCCCGGGACAGGGGCGGCAATGAGCAGTTCTTC. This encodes CASRARDRGGNEQFF.

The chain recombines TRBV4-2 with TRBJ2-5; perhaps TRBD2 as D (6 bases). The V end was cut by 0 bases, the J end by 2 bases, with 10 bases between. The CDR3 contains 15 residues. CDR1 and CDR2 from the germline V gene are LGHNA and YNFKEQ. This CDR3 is CASSQELGGQETQYF. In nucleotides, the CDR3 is TGTGCCAGCAGCCAAGAGTTGGGGGGACAAGAGACCCAGTACTTC.

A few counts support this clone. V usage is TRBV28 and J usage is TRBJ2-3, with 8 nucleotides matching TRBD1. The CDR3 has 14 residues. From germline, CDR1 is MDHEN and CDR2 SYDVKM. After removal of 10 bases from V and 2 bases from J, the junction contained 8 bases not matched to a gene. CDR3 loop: CAISRQGTTDTQYF. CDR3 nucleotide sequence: TGTGCCATTTCCAGACAGGGGACCACAGATACGCAGTATTTT. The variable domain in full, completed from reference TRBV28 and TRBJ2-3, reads DVKVTQSSRYLVKRTGEKVFLECVQDMDHENMFWYRQDPGLGLRLIYFSYDVKMKEKGDIPEGYSVSREKKERFSLILESASTNQTSMYLCAISRQGTTDTQYFGPGTRLTVL.

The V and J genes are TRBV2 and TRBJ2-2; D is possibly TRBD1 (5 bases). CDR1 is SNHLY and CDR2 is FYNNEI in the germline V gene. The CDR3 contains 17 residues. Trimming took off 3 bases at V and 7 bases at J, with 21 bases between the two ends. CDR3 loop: CASSEVRPEGVSGELFF. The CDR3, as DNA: TGTGCCAGCAGTGAGGTCCGCCCCGAAGGGGTGAGCGGGGAGCTGTTTTTT.

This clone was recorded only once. The CDR3 is CASSAGSSPTYEQYF. The CDR3 DNA reads as TGTGCCAGCAGCGCGGGTTCGTCACCCACCTACGAGCAGTACTTC. The rearrangement joins TRBV9 to TRBJ2-7; D unclear. Trimming stripped 3 bases from V and 2 bases from J, with 15 bases between. This CDR3 is built from 15 residues. CDR1 and CDR2 from the germline V gene are SGDLS and YYNGEE.

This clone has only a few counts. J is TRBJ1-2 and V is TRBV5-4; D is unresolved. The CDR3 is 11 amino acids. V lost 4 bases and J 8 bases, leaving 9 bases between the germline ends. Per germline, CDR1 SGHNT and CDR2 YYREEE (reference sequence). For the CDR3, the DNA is TGTGCCAGCAGCCATCTAGAAGGCTACACCTTC. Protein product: CASSHLEGYTF.

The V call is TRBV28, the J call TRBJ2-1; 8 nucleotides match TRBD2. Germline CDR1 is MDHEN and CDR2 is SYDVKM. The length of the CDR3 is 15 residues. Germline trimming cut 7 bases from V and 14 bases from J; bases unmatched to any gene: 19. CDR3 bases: TGTGCCAGCAATCCCCCGGGACTAGTAGCCGGTGGGGAGTTCTTC. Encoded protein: CASNPPGLVAGGEFF.

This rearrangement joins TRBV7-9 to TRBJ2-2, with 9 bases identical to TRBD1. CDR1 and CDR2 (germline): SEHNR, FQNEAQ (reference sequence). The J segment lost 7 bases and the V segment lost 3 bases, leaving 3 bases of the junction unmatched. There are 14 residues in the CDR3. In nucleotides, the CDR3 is TGTGCCAGCAGCTTCCGGACAGGGGACGGGGAGCTGTTTTTT. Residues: CASSFRTGDGELFF. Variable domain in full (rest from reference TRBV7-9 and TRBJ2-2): DTGVSQNPRHKITKRGQNVTFRCDPISEHNRLYWYRQTLGQGPEFLTYFQNEAQLEKSRLLSDRFSAERPKGSFSTLEIQRTEQGDSAMYLCASSFRTGDGELFFGEGSRLTVL.

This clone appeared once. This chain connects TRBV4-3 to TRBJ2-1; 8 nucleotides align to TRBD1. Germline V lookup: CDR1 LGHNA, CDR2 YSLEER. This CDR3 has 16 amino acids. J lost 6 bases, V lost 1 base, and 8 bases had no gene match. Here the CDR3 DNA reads TGCGCCAGCAGCCAAGGGGTCAAACAGGGGGTCAATGAGCAGTTCTTC. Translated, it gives CASSQGVKQGVNEQFF.

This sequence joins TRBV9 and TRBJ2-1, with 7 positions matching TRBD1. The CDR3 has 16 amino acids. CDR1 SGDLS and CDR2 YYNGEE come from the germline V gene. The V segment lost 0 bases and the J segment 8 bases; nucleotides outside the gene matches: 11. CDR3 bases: TGTGCCAGCAGCGTAGGCAGACAGGGTTCAGGCCATGAGCAGTTCTTC. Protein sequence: CASSVGRQGSGHEQFF.

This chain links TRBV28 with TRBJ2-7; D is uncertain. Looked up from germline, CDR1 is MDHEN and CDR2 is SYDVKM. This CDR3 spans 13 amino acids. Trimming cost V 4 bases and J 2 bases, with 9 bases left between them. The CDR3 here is CASSSGGTYEQYF. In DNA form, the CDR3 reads TGTGCCAGCAGTTCCGGCGGAACCTACGAGCAGTACTTC.

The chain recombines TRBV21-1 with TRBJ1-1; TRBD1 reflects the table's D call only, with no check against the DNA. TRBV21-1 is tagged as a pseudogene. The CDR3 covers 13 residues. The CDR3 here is CASSTSGAAGAFF. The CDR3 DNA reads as TGTGCCAGCAGCACTTCAGGGGCCGCAGGGGCTTTCTTT.

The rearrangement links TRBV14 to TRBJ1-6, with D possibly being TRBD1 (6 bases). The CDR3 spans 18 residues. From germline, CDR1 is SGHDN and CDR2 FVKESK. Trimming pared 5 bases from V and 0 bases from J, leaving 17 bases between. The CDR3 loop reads CASSYGEGVSSYNSPLHF. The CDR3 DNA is TGTGCCAGCAGCTATGGGGAGGGGGTTAGCTCCTATAATTCACCCCTCCACTTT.

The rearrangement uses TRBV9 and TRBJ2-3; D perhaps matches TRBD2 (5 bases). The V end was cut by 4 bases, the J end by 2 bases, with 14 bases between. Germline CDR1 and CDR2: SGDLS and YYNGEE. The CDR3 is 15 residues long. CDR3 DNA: TGTGCCAGCAGCCCGTCCGGGATATACACAGATACGCAGTATTTT. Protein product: CASSPSGIYTDTQYF.